The text below deals with one T cell receptor beta chain. No antigen is known for it. Primers: 60 Vbeta forward and 13 Jbeta reverse. TCRdb's table, derived via immunoSEQ multiplex PCR, lists solely in-frame clones and lacks some. The repertoire holds 90,000 to 150,000 clones, with around 80% as singletons. The CDR3 runs 15 residues. The V and J ends lost 6 bases and 8 bases, in that order; junction bases with no gene match: 11. Germline V gene lookup returns CDR1 SGHVS and CDR2 FQNEAQ. These data belong to a study of cytomegalovirus exposure and HLA in healthy donors. Findings and limits, study-wide: Listed as cytomegalovirus-associated were 150 or so TCR beta chains. A later analysis showed HLA-associated TCR beta chains outstripping equally common others in clonal expansion.

This TCR derives from a man aged 50 or older in good health and CMV-seronegative. The source material was PBMCs. V and J are TRBV7-8 and TRBJ1-5; 9 nucleotides agree with TRBD1. The CDR3 region has the DNA TGTGCCAGCAGTCACCTAGGACAGGGGTACGAGCCCCAGCATTTT. Its protein is CASSHLGQGYEPQHF. Using reference TRBV7-8 and TRBJ1-5 for the parts outside the CDR3, the full variable domain is GAGVSQSPRYKVAKRGQDVALRCDPISGHVSLFWYQQALGQGPEFLTYFQNEAQLDKSGLPSDRFFAERPEGSVSTLKIQRTQQEDSAVYLCASSHLGQGYEPQHFGDGTRLSIL.